These 18 T cell receptor beta chains were all obtained from the same sample, sequenced in a study of regulatory T cells in long-lasting Graves disease. iRepertoire HTBI primers and Arm-PCR of CDR3 regions built TCR beta libraries. Using its own MiXCR run on the multiplex PCR reads, TCRdb lists one record per CDR3 protein. The repertoire consists of a few hundred thousand distinct CDR3 sequences, with 23% occurring once and the leading ten covering roughly 28%. The time point denotes: persistent/refractory GD, antithyroid drugs over 5 years with positive TRAb. The authors made the TCR library using RNA they extracted from PBMCs. Sequenced here: peripheral blood mononuclear cells (PBMCs), sampled when the disease was refractory, from a patient treated with antithyroid drugs. The receptors come from a female donor with Graves disease.

This clonotype has ten or more counts. V and J are TRBV5-1 and TRBJ1-5; possibly TRBD1 for D (5 bases). Germline-derived CDR1 and CDR2 are SGHRS and YFSETQ. CDR3 size: 13 residues. The V and J ends lost 4 bases and 2 bases respectively, with 7 bases between them. The CDR3 DNA reads TGCGCCAGCAGCATCAGGGGCAATCAGCCCCAGCATTTT. Translating it yields CASSIRGNQPQHF.

This clonotype has only a few counts. The chain recombines TRBV2 with TRBJ2-4; 7 positions match TRBD1. The CDR3 has 15 amino acids. Germline V lookup: CDR1 SNHLY, CDR2 FYNNEI. V shed 5 bases, J shed 7 bases, and the junction held 11 bases outside the gene matches. For the CDR3, the DNA is TGTGCCAGCAGTTATAGACAGGGCGAGGGCAACATTCAGTACTTC. This translates into CASSYRQGEGNIQYF.

This clonotype was picked up a small number of times. This chain connects TRBV5-1 to TRBJ1-6, with D perhaps TRBD1 (6 bases). Germline CDR1 reads SGHRS; CDR2 reads YFSETQ. The CDR3 is 13 residues long. The germline V and J ends were trimmed by 3 bases and 14 bases, with 15 bases remaining between them. As DNA, the CDR3 is TGCGCCAGCAGCTCAGCAGGGGAAATCGCCCTCCACTTT. Translation gives CASSSAGEIALHF.

This clonotype was picked up a small number of times. The chain employs TRBV27 and TRBJ1-1; D unresolved. This CDR3 region has 15 residues. Germline CDR1 and CDR2: MNHEY and SMNVEV (reference sequence). The V and J ends lost 7 bases and 1 base respectively, with 16 bases between them. The CDR3 loop reads CASMSPLRRNTEAFF. The CDR3 coding sequence is TGTGCCAGCATGTCGCCCTTACGGCGGAACACTGAAGCTTTCTTT.

This clonotype was counted only a few times. The chain recombines TRBV7-2 with TRBJ2-2; weak D call: TRBD2 (6 bases). This CDR3 spans 16 amino acids. Germline-derived CDR1 and CDR2 are SGHTA and FQGNSA. Trimming took off 2 bases at V and 6 bases at J, with 16 bases between the two ends. The CDR3: CASSLNPAGTPGELFF. The DNA of the CDR3 is TGTGCCAGCAGCTTAAATCCTGCGGGGACCCCCGGGGAGCTGTTTTTT.

The CDR3 loop reads CASSLREGTEAFF. In DNA form, the CDR3 reads TGTGCCAGCAGCTTGCGGGAAGGGACTGAAGCTTTCTTT. The genes are TRBV7-6 and TRBJ1-1; no definite D call. This CDR3 has 13 amino acids. Trimming stripped 3 bases from V and 5 bases from J, with 10 bases between. The germline V gene has CDR1 SGHVS and CDR2 FNYEAQ.

The chain recombines TRBV10-3 with TRBJ2-2; 11 nucleotides align to TRBD2. This CDR3 comprises 16 residues. Germline V gene data show CDR1 as ENHRY and CDR2 as SYGVKD. V trimming: 6 bases; J trimming: 2 bases; junction bases outside the gene matches: 5. The CDR3 loop is CAISTGTSGNTGELFF. CDR3 bases: TGTGCCATCAGCACCGGGACTAGCGGAAACACCGGGGAGCTGTTTTTT.

V usage is TRBV28 and J usage is TRBJ2-1; 11 positions agree with TRBD2. The V gene's germline CDR1 is MDHEN and CDR2 SYDVKM. Trimming took 4 bases from V and 6 from J; bases not matched to a gene: 8. The CDR3 covers 16 residues. CDR3 nucleotide sequence: TGTGCCAGCAGTTACCCCGGGACTAGCGGACTCAATGAGCAGTTCTTC. Translated: CASSYPGTSGLNEQFF. The variable domain in full, with the rest retrieved from reference TRBV28 and TRBJ2-1, is DVKVTQSSRYLVKRTGEKVFLECVQDMDHENMFWYRQDPGLGLRLIYFSYDVKMKEKGDIPEGYSVSREKKERFSLILESASTNQTSMYLCASSYPGTSGLNEQFFGPGTRLTVL.

There are a few counts of this clonotype. The V gene is TRBV30, the J gene TRBJ1-2, with 9 bases that match TRBD1. CDR3 length: 16 amino acids. Germline-derived CDR1 and CDR2 are GTSNPN and SVGIG (reference sequence). V lost 0 bases and J lost 7; bases outside the gene matches: 12. CDR3 sequence (DNA): TGTGCCTGGAGTGTACGGGGACAGGGCCGGTCCCGTGGCTACACCTTC. Translation: CAWSVRGQGRSRGYTF.

Of note for this clonotype: A much more abundant neighbour one base away suggests this may be a read error. The rearrangement joins TRBV2 to TRBJ1-1; D gene uncertain. The CDR3 runs 12 residues. The germline V gene encodes CDR1 SNHLY and CDR2 FYNNEI. The CDR3 DNA sequence: TGTGCCAGCAGTGATCCTTCCGCTGAAACTTTCTTT. Protein sequence: CASSDPSAETFF.

The chain recombines TRBV6-1 with TRBJ1-5, with TRBD1 identical over 7 bases. V shed 7 bases, J shed 5 bases, and the junction held 5 bases outside the gene matches. The CDR3 is made up of 13 amino acids. Germline CDR1 is MNHNS and CDR2 is SASEGT. Written as DNA, the CDR3 is TGTGCCAGCAAACAGGGGTTGTATCAGCCCCAGCATTTT. This sequence encodes CASKQGLYQPQHF.

This clonotype has just a few counts. The rearrangement joins TRBV7-9 to TRBJ1-6; 7 bases map to TRBD1. The V and J ends lost 1 base and 7 bases, in that order; junction bases with no gene match: 4. The CDR3 runs to 15 residues. Germline-derived CDR1 and CDR2 are SEHNR and FQNEAQ (reference sequence). The CDR3 DNA reads TGTGCCAGCAGCTTAGGGGACAGAATAAATTCACCCCTCCACTTT. This gives the protein CASSLGDRINSPLHF.

This chain uses TRBV20-1 with TRBJ1-2; perhaps TRBD1 as D (6 bases). V was pared by 6 bases and J by 2 bases, with 13 bases between. Per germline, CDR1 DFQATT and CDR2 SNEGSKA (reference sequence). The CDR3 length is 13 residues. CDR3 amino acids: CSARGLWNYGYTF. The CDR3, as DNA: TGCAGTGCCCGGGGGCTTTGGAACTATGGCTACACCTTC.

The V gene is TRBV28, the J gene TRBJ1-4; TRBD1 matches at 7 bases. This CDR3 is built from 16 residues. Looked up from germline, CDR1 is MDHEN and CDR2 is SYDVKM. With 9 bases clipped from V and 3 bases from J, the junction kept 13 bases outside the gene matches. In DNA, the CDR3 is TGTGCCAGTACCGGGACAGAAGGGTTTTCTAATGAAAAACTGTTTTTT. Its translation is CASTGTEGFSNEKLFF.

In this sample, this clonotype turned up many times. The CDR3 bases are TGTGCCACCAGCAGAGAAGCAGGCATGAACACTGAAGCTTTCTTT. Amino acid sequence: CATSREAGMNTEAFF. V gene TRBV15 combines with J gene TRBJ1-1; D is unclear. The germline gives CDR1 LNHNV, CDR2 YYDKDF (reference sequence). Trimming removed 0 bases at V and 0 bases at J, with 8 bases between. CDR3 length: 15 amino acids. The variable domain in full, completed from reference TRBV15 and TRBJ1-1, reads DAMVIQNPRYQVTQFGKPVTLSCSQTLNHNVMYWYQQKSSQAPKLLFHYYDKDFNNEADTPDNFQSRRPNTSFCFLDIRSPGLGDTAMYLCATSREAGMNTEAFFGQGTRLTVV.

The count of this clonotype is one. A read error may explain this, as a much larger clone is one base away. V gene TRBV30 combines with J gene TRBJ1-4; 10 nucleotides agree with TRBD1. J lost 9 bases, V lost 8 bases, and 6 bases had no gene match. The CDR3 is made up of 12 amino acids. The germline gives CDR1 GTSNPN, CDR2 SVGIG (reference sequence). DNA for the CDR3: TGTGCCGGGGACAGGGGCGACAAAAAACTGTTTTTT. Amino acid sequence: CAGDRGDKKLFF.

This sequence joins TRBV7-6 and TRBJ2-1; the match to TRBD2 covers 7 bases. Germline V lookup: CDR1 SGHVS, CDR2 FNYEAQ. The CDR3 spans 16 residues. The junction had 6 bases not matched to a gene; V was cut back by 4 bases and J by 0 bases. CDR3 loop: CASSSTSASSYNEQFF. The CDR3 DNA reads as TGTGCCAGCAGCTCTACTAGCGCGAGCTCCTACAATGAGCAGTTCTTC.

The rearrangement uses TRBV6-5 and TRBJ1-6; D gene uncertain. The germline CDR1 and CDR2 sequences are MNHEY and SVGAGI. This CDR3 spans 16 amino acids. The V gene lost 0 bases and the J gene lost 9 bases, with 15 bases spanning the gap. The CDR3 region has the DNA TGTGCCAGCAGTTACTCAGGACGCCTCGGCAGTTCACCCCTCCACTTT. This encodes CASSYSGRLGSSPLHF.